What follows are 4 T cell receptor beta chains derived from one specimen sequenced in a study of shared clonotypes between healthy human individuals (dated by TCRdb to about 2020). Receptor amplification or capture employed the immunoSEQ multiplex PCR assay. This is the immuneACCESS table as TCRdb keeps it, with only in-frame sequences that have V and J called. A part of the clones is gone; compared with another copy, unresolved V genes explain less than half, and the rest is unexplained. Counted in this sample were fewer than 3 million clones; 85% to 95% of them appeared once. The ten largest clones represent 0.37% of the sample. The specimen was naive CD4+ T cells from PBMCs. In the paper's terms, the cell subset or site label means: CD45RA+ positively selected. Receptor source: a man between 18 and 35 years old in good health. Some clones in this sample may be carry-over from other donors' samples.

V is TRBV5-1 and J is TRBJ2-4, with a possible D match to TRBD1 (5 bases). Trimming took 4 bases from V and 0 from J, leaving 14 bases between them. This CDR3 has 16 amino acids. Germline values: CDR1 SGHRS, CDR2 YFSETQ. This CDR3 reads CASSPRQRLAKNIQYF. The CDR3 nucleotides read TGCGCCAGCAGCCCTAGACAGAGACTAGCCAAAAACATTCAGTACTTC.

The rearrangement uses TRBV2 and TRBJ2-1; D gene ambiguous. Trimming pared 2 bases from V and 9 bases from J, leaving 17 bases between. CDR3 length: 15 amino acids. Germline loops: CDR1 SNHLY, CDR2 FYNNEI. CDR3 in DNA: TGTGCCAGCAGTGAACGCCCCAGGTCTGGTTTTGAGCAGTTCTTC. Its protein product is CASSERPRSGFEQFF.

The rearrangement joins TRBV9 to TRBJ2-2; perhaps TRBD2 as D (6 bases). The germline V and J ends were trimmed by 3 bases and 16 bases, with 22 bases remaining between them. Per the germline V gene, CDR1 is SGDLS and CDR2 is YYNGEE. The CDR3 covers 14 residues. This CDR3 reads CASSAQFGAEGRFF. CDR3 in DNA: TGTGCCAGCAGCGCCCAATTTGGGGCGGAGGGGAGGTTTTTT.

The chain couples TRBV2 to TRBJ2-5; D is possibly TRBD1 or TRBD2 (5 bases each). V lost 5 bases to trimming and J lost 0 bases, with 16 bases between them. The CDR3 spans 16 residues. Germline V gene sequence: CDR1 SNHLY, CDR2 FYNNEI. The CDR3, as DNA: TGTGCCAGCAGTTGGGACCGAATCTTTTACCAAGAGACCCAGTACTTC. Its protein is CASSWDRIFYQETQYF.